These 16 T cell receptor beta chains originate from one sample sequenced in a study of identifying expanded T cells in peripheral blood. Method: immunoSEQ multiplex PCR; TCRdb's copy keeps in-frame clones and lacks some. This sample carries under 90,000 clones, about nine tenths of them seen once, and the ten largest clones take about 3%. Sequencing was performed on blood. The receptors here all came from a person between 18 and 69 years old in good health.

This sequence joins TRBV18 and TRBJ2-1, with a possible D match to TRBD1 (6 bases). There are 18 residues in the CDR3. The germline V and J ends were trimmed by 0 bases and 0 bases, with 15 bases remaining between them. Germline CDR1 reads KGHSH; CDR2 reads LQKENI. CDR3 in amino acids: CASSPPRGRGSSYNEQFF. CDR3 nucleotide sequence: TGTGCCAGCTCACCACCCCGTGGTAGGGGGAGCTCCTACAATGAGCAGTTCTTC.

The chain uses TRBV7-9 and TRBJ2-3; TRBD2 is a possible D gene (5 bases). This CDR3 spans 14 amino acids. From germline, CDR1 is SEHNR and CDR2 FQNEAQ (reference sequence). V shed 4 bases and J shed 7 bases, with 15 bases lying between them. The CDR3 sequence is CASSYGLQTNTQYF. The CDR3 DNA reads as TGTGCCAGCAGCTACGGACTGCAGACGAATACGCAGTATTTT.

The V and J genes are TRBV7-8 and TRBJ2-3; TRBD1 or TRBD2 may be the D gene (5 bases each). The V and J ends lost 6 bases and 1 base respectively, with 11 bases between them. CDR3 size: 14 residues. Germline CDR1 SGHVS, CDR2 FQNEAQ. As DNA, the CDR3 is TGTGCCAGCAGACCCCGGGGCCGCACAGATACGCAGTATTTT. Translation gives CASRPRGRTDTQYF. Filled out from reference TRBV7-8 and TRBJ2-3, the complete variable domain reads GAGVSQSPRYKVAKRGQDVALRCDPISGHVSLFWYQQALGQGPEFLTYFQNEAQLDKSGLPSDRFFAERPEGSVSTLKIQRTQQEDSAVYLCASRPRGRTDTQYFGPGTRLTVL.

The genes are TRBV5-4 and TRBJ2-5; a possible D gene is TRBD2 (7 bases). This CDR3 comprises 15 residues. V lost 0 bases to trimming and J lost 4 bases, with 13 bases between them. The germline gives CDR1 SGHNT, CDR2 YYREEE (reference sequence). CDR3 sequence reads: CASSLEGGLGETQYF. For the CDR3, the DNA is TGTGCCAGCAGCTTGGAGGGGGGGTTGGGAGAGACCCAGTACTTC.

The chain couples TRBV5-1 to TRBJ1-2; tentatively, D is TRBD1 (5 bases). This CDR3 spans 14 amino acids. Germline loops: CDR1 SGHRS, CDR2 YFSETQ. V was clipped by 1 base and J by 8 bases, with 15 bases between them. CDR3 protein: CASSLRSWGDGYTF. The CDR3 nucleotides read TGCGCCAGCAGCTTGCGGTCTTGGGGCGACGGCTACACCTTC.

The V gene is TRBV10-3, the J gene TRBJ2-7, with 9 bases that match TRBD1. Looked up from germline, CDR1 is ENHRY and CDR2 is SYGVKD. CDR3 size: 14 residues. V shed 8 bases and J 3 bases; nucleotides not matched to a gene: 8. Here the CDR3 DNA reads TGTGCCATCGAACACCCGGGACAGGGCTACGAGCAGTACTTC. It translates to CAIEHPGQGYEQYF.

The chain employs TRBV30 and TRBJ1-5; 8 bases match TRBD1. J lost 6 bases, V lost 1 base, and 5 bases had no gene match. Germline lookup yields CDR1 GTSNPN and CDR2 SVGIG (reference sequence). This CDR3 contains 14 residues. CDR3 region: CAWSATGGGQPQHF. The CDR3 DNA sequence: TGTGCCTGGAGTGCCACAGGGGGAGGTCAGCCCCAGCATTTT.

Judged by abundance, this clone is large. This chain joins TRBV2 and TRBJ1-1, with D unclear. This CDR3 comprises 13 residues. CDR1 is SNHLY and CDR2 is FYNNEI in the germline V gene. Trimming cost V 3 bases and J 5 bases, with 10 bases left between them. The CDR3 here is CASSDSPGTEAFF. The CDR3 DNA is TGTGCCAGCAGTGATTCCCCAGGTACTGAAGCTTTCTTT.

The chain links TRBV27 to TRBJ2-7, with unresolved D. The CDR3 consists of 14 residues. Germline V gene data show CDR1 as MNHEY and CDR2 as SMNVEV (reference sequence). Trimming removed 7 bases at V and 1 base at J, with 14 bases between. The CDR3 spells CASTWTLGSYEQYF. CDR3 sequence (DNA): TGTGCCAGCACCTGGACCCTGGGGTCCTACGAGCAGTACTTC.

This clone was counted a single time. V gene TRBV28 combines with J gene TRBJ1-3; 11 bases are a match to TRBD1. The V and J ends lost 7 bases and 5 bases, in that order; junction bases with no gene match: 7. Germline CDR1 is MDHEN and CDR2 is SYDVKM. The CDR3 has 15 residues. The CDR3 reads CASNPGTGGRNTIYF. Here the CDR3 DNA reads TGTGCCAGCAATCCCGGGACAGGGGGAAGAAACACCATATATTTT.

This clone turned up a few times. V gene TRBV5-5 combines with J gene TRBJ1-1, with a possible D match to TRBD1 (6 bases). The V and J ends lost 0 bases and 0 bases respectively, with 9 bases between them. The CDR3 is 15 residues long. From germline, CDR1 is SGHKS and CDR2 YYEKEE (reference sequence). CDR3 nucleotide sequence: TGTGCCAGCAGCTTGGGAGGGGGGCTGAACACTGAAGCTTTCTTT. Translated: CASSLGGGLNTEAFF.

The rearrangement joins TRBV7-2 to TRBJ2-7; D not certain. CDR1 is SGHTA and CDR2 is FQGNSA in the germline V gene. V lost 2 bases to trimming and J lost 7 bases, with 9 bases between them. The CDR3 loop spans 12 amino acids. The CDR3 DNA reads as TGTGCCAGCAGCTTACAGTCGGCAGAGCAGTACTTC. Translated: CASSLQSAEQYF.

The CDR3: CSVVGQGYEQYF. The CDR3 coding sequence is TGCAGCGTTGTAGGGCAGGGGTACGAGCAGTACTTC. The chain combines TRBV29-1 with TRBJ2-7, with a weak D call TRBD1 (6 bases). V lost 4 bases and J lost 4, with 11 bases in between. This CDR3 has 12 residues. The germline CDR1 and CDR2 sequences are SQVTM and ANQGSEA.

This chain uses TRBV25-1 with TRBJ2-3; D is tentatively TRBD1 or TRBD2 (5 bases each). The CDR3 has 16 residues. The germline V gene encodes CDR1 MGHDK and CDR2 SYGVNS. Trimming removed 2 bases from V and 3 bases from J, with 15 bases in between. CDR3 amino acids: CASSEGRAGLTDTQYF. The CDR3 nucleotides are TGTGCCAGCAGTGAAGGGAGAGCAGGGTTGACAGATACGCAGTATTTT.

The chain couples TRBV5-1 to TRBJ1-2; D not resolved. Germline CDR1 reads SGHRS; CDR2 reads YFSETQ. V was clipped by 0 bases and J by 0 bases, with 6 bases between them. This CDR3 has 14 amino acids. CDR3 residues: CASSLDGSNYGYTF. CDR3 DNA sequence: TGCGCCAGCAGCTTGGACGGATCTAACTATGGCTACACCTTC.

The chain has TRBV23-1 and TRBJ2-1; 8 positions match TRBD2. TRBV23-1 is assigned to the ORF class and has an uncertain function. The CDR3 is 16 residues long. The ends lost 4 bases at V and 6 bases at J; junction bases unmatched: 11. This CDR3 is CASSPVAGPLLNEQFF. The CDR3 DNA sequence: TGCGCCAGCAGTCCGGTAGCGGGGCCCTTACTCAATGAGCAGTTCTTC.